These T cell receptor beta chains were read from a single sample in a study of blood T cell repertoires in COVID-19. Method: immunoSEQ multiplex PCR; TCRdb's copy keeps in-frame clones and lacks some. The table shows roughly 79,000 clones, with 70% to 90% occurring only once. Sequencing was carried out using peripheral blood. The receptor set was obtained from a man over 45 with active COVID-19. Both conserved end residues are part of each CDR3. The D gene is left open where the match is weak.

v_gene,d_gene,len,j_gene,CDR3aa,CDR3nt
TRBV19,-,14,TRBJ2-3,CASRDFFRTDTQYF,TGTGCCAGTAGGGACTTCTTTCGCACAGATACGCAGTATTTT
TRBV28,TRBD1,13,TRBJ1-1,CASRLTGPTEAFF,TGTGCCAGCAGACTGACAGGGCCCACTGAAGCTTTCTTT
TRBV7-6,-,14,TRBJ1-1,CASSSRGGGTEAFF,TGTGCCAGCAGCTCACGTGGCGGGGGCACTGAAGCTTTCTTT
TRBV11-2,TRBD1,14,TRBJ2-7,CASSPGQGAAEQYF,TGTGCCAGCAGCCCTGGACAGGGGGCCGCCGAGCAGTACTTC
TRBV12-3/TRBV12-4,-,13,TRBJ2-7,CASTLGGYYEQYF,TGTGCCAGCACCTTGGGCGGGTACTACGAGCAGTACTTC
TRBV6-5,-,11,TRBJ2-7,CATRPGDEQYF,TGTGCCACCCGCCCCGGGGACGAGCAGTACTTC
TRBV7-2,-,17,TRBJ2-3,CASSYPKGGASTDTQYF,TGTGCCAGCAGCTACCCCAAGGGGGGGGCTAGCACAGATACGCAGTATTTT
TRBV28,TRBD1,15,TRBJ2-7,CASSLPGQGTYEQYF,TGTGCCAGCAGTTTACCGGGACAGGGGACCTACGAGCAGTACTTC
TRBV27,-,13,TRBJ2-5,CASSTMGRETQYF,TGTGCCAGCAGTACCATGGGCAGAGAGACCCAGTACTTC
TRBV3-1/TRBV3-2,-,15,TRBJ2-7,CASSPIGGVPYEQYF,TGTGCCAGCAGCCCCATAGGCGGGGTCCCCTACGAGCAGTACTTC
TRBV11-2,TRBD2,15,TRBJ2-3,CASSSSGRDVDTQYF,TGTGCCAGCAGCTCTAGCGGGAGGGATGTAGATACGCAGTATTTT
TRBV9,-,15,TRBJ1-2,CASSVQPGLDYGYTF,TGTGCCAGCAGCGTCCAGCCAGGGCTTGACTATGGCTACACCTTC
TRBV5-4,TRBD2,15,TRBJ2-5,CASSGSAGVQETQYF,TGTGCCAGCAGCGGGTCGGCGGGAGTCCAAGAGACCCAGTACTTC
TRBV18,TRBD1,17,TRBJ2-2,CASSPRLGQGSPGELFF,TGTGCCAGCTCACCACGGCTAGGACAGGGGTCACCCGGGGAGCTGTTTTTT
TRBV5-1,-,14,TRBJ2-5,CASSPSPGKETQYF,TGCGCCAGCAGTCCAAGTCCAGGGAAAGAGACCCAGTACTTC